Sequencing of this T cell receptor beta chain was carried out in a study of glioma-infiltrating T cells after dendritic cell vaccination. Described time point: after dendritic cell vaccination, including at tumor progression/relapse. Amplification used 60 V beta primers and 13 J beta primers. Data came from immunoSEQ multiplex PCR; TCRdb stores just in-frame clones and leaves some out. The sample has tens of thousands of clones, 75% to 90% seen once. Germline CDR1 reads SGHTA; CDR2 reads FQGNSA. V was clipped by 4 bases and J by 3 bases; unmatched bases: 13. CDR3 length equals 18 residues. This specimen was blood, taken after dendritic cell vaccination. This clonotype was sampled from a human donor with glioblastoma. The chain links TRBV7-2 to TRBJ1-1; 11 nucleotides match TRBD1. CDR3 sequence (DNA): TGTGCCAGCAGCTCAAGGTACTCCGGGACAGGGGGGCACACTGAAGCTTTCTTT. This codes for CASSSRYSGTGGHTEAFF.